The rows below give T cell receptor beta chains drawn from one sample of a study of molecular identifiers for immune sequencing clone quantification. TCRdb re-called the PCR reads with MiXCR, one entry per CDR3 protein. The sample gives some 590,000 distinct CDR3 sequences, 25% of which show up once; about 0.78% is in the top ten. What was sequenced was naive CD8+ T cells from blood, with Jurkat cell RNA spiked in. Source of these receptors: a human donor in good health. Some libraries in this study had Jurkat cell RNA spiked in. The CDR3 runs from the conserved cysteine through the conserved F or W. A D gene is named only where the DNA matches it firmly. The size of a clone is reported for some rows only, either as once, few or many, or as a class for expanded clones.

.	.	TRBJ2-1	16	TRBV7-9	CASSLVGLNAYNEQFF	TGTGCCAGCAGCTTAGTGGGGCTCAACGCCTACAATGAGCAGTTCTTC
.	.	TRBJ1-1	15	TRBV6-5	CASGDTGHMNTEAFF	TGTGCCAGCGGCGATACAGGGCACATGAACACTGAAGCTTTCTTT
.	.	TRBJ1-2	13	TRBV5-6	CDSSLSGNYGYTF	TGTGACAGCAGCTTATCAGGGAACTATGGCTACACCTTC
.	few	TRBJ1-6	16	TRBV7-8	CASSLSSWGTNSPLHF	TGTGCCAGCAGCTTATCGTCTTGGGGGACCAATTCACCCCTCCACTTT
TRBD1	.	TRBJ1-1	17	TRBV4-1	CASSQEGTGRMNTEALF	TGCGCCAGCAGCCAAGAAGGGACAGGGAGGATGAACACTGAAGCTCTCTTT
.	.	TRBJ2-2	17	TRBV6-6	CASSHKWDFSNTGELFF	TGTGCCAGCAGTCACAAATGGGACTTCTCAAACACCGGGGAGCTGTTTTTT
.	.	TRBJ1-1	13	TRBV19	CASSMDRFAEAFF	TGTGCCAGTAGTATGGATCGTTTTGCTGAAGCTTTCTTT
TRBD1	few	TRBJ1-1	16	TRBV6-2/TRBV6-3	CASSSRTGGLNTEAFF	TGTGCCAGCAGTTCCCGGACAGGGGGCTTGAACACTGAAGCTTTCTTT
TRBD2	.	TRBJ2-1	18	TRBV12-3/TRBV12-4	CASSPTSGSPSSYNEQFF	TGTGCCAGCAGTCCTACTAGCGGGAGTCCCAGCTCCTACAATGAGCAGTTCTTC
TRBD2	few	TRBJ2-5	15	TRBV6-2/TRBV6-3	CASRPLAGGGSTQYF	TGTGCCAGCAGACCCCTAGCGGGAGGAGGTAGTACCCAGTACTTC
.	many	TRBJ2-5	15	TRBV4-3	CASSQDEGTQETQYF	TGCGCCAGCAGCCAAGACGAAGGGACCCAAGAGACCCAGTACTTC
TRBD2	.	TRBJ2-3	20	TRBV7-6	CASSWRTGTGTSGMGDTQYF	TGTGCCAGCAGCTGGAGAACTGGGACAGGGACTAGCGGGATGGGAGATACGCAGTATTTT
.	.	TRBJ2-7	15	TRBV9	CASSPRGQGSNEQYF	TGTGCCAGCAGCCCACGAGGGCAGGGGAGCAACGAGCAGTACTTC
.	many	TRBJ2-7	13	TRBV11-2	CASSPGRPYEQYF	TGTGCCAGCAGCCCGGGACGTCCCTACGAGCAGTACTTC
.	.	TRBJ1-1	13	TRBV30	CAWSVDSRCEAFF	TGTGCCTGGAGTGTAGATTCACGGTGTGAAGCTTTCTTT
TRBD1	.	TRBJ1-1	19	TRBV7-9	CASSPPRDRGTPEFADAFF	TGTGCCAGCAGCCCCCCCCGGGACAGGGGCACCCCCGAGTTCGCTGACGCTTTCTTT
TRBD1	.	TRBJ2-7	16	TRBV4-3	CASSQDRDRGFYEQYF	TGCGCCAGCAGCCAAGACCGGGACAGGGGGTTCTACGAGCAGTACTTC
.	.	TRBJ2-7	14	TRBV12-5	CASGLYGGSYEQYF	TGTGCTAGTGGTTTGTATGGGGGCTCCTACGAGCAGTACTTC
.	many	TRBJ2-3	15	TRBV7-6	CASSLASESTDTQYF	TGTGCCAGCAGCTTAGCGAGCGAAAGCACAGATACGCAGTATTTT
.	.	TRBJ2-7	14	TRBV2	CASRNPGMAYEQYF	TGTGCCAGCAGAAACCCAGGGATGGCCTACGAGCAGTACTTC
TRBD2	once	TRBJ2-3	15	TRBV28	CARSLSFAGGDTQYF	TGTGCCCGCAGTTTATCGTTTGCGGGGGGGGATACGCAGTATTTT
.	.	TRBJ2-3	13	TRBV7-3	CASSLSRPDTQYF	TGTGCCAGCAGCTTATCTCGCCCAGATACGCAGTATTTT
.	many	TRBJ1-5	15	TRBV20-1	CSARESYNDNQPQHF	TGCAGTGCTAGAGAATCCTACAACGACAATCAGCCCCAGCATTTT
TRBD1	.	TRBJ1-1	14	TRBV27	CASSRIRGDTEAFF	TGTGCCAGCAGTAGAATCAGGGGGGACACTGAAGCTTTCTTT
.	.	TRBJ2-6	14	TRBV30	CAWSVKSGANVLTF	TGTGCCTGGAGTGTAAAGTCTGGGGCCAACGTCCTGACTTTC
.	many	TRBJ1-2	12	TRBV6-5	CASSYGGAGYTF	TGTGCCAGCAGTTACGGAGGGGCTGGCTACACCTTC
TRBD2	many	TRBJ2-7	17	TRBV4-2	CASSQDISGRAAHEQYF	TGTGCCAGCAGCCAAGATATTAGCGGGAGGGCCGCCCACGAGCAGTACTTC
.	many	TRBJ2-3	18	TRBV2	CASSEGVLQRTSTDTQYF	TGTGCCAGCAGTGAGGGGGTCCTACAGAGAACCAGCACAGATACGCAGTATTTT
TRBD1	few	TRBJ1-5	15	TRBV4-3	CASSQGTGPSGPQHF	TGCGCCAGCAGCCAGGGGACAGGGCCCAGCGGGCCCCAGCATTTT
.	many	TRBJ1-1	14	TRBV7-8	CASSLTGRNTEAFF	TGTGCCAGCAGCTTAACAGGGAGGAACACTGAAGCTTTCTTT
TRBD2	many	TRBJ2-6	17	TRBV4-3	CASSQDRGGAGANVLTF	TGCGCCAGCAGCCAAGATCGGGGGGGCGCTGGGGCCAACGTCCTGACTTTC
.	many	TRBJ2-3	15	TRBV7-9	CASGTRDTTPGTQYF	TGTGCCAGCGGGACCAGGGACACCACTCCGGGTACGCAGTATTTT
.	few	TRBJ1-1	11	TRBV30	CAWSRGAEAFF	TGTGCCTGGAGTAGAGGGGCCGAAGCTTTCTTT
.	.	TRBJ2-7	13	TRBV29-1	CSVDSGDGYEQYF	TGCAGCGTTGACTCGGGGGATGGCTACGAGCAGTACTTC
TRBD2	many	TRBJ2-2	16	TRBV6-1	CASIRRSGDYTGELFF	TGTGCCAGCATCCGACGGAGCGGGGACTACACCGGGGAGCTGTTTTTT